The 20 T cell receptor beta chains in this list originate from one sample, sequenced in a study of blood T cell repertoires in COVID-19. Clones were read by immunoSEQ multiplex PCR, and TCRdb kept only the in-frame ones, dropping some. The sample has approximately 350,000 clones; about nine tenths are singletons. Input material: peripheral blood. Every receptor here comes from a woman aged 45-65 years with COVID-19, enrolled during active disease.

The chain recombines TRBV3-1 (or the pseudogene TRBV3-2) with TRBJ2-5; a possible D gene is TRBD2 (6 bases). There are 16 residues in the CDR3. Germline CDR1 is LGHDT and CDR2 is YNNKEL (reference sequence). V was pared by 0 bases and J by 5 bases, with 16 bases between. The CDR3 spells CASSQDSSGEMETQYF. Here the CDR3 DNA reads TGTGCCAGCAGCCAAGATTCTTCGGGGGAGATGGAGACCCAGTACTTC.

The chain uses TRBV7-9 and TRBJ2-5, with unresolved D. V shed 6 bases and J shed 3 bases, with 2 bases lying between them. Per the germline V gene, CDR1 is SEHNR and CDR2 is FQNEAQ (reference sequence). The CDR3 extends over 10 amino acids. This CDR3 reads CASSKETQYF. The CDR3 coding sequence is TGTGCCAGCAGTAAAGAGACCCAGTACTTC. The whole variable domain, remainder taken from reference TRBV7-9 and TRBJ2-5, is DTGVSQNPRHKITKRGQNVTFRCDPISEHNRLYWYRQTLGQGPEFLTYFQNEAQLEKSRLLSDRFSAERPKGSFSTLEIQRTEQGDSAMYLCASSKETQYFGPGTRLLVL.

The chain uses TRBV7-3 and TRBJ2-1, with a tentative D call TRBD2 (5 bases). Trimming took off 5 bases at V and 0 bases at J, with 14 bases between the two ends. This CDR3 has 16 residues. In germline, CDR1 is SGHTA, CDR2 FQGTGA. The CDR3 loop is CASSPRTPSSYNEQFF. The CDR3 DNA follows: TGTGCCAGCAGCCCCAGGACTCCCAGCTCCTACAATGAGCAGTTCTTC.

The chain recombines TRBV2 with TRBJ2-1; TRBD1 agrees at 7 bases. Germline-derived CDR1 and CDR2 are SNHLY and FYNNEI. This CDR3 is built from 15 residues. J lost 1 base, V lost 7 bases, and 7 bases had no gene match. The DNA of the CDR3 is TGTGCCAGCATAGCCGGGACAGTGTCCTACAATGAGCAGTTCTTC. Translation gives CASIAGTVSYNEQFF. The whole variable domain, filled in from reference TRBV2 and TRBJ2-1, reads EPEVTQTPSHQVTQMGQEVILRCVPISNHLYFYWYRQILGQKVEFLVSFYNNEISEKSEIFDDQFSVERPDGSNFTLKIRSTKLEDSAMYFCASIAGTVSYNEQFFGPGTRLTVL.

The rearrangement uses TRBV27 and TRBJ2-5; 11 bases align to TRBD2. Trimming cost V 6 bases and J 5 bases; bases outside gene matches: 11. Germline assignment: CDR1 MNHEY and CDR2 SMNVEV (reference sequence). The CDR3 has 16 amino acids. CDR3: CASRGEVAGGYETQYF. The CDR3 DNA reads as TGTGCCAGCAGGGGGGAGGTAGCGGGAGGGTACGAGACCCAGTACTTC.

This clone was found once. The chain has TRBV19 and TRBJ2-1; TRBD2 aligns across 10 bases. With 7 bases clipped from V and 4 bases from J, the junction kept 10 bases outside the gene matches. CDR1 and CDR2 from the germline V gene are LNHDA and SQIVND (reference sequence). The CDR3 length is 16 residues. In nucleotides, the CDR3 is TGTGCCAGTACCAAGCCCGGGACTAGCGTTTACAATGAGCAGTTCTTC. Translation: CASTKPGTSVYNEQFF. Full variable domain (rest looked up from reference TRBV19 and TRBJ2-1): DGGITQSPKYLFRKEGQNVTLSCEQNLNHDAMYWYRQDPGQGLRLIYYSQIVNDFQKGDIAEGYSVSREKKESFPLTVTSAQKNPTAFYLCASTKPGTSVYNEQFFGPGTRLTVL.

This sequence joins TRBV15 and TRBJ2-1; the D is unclear. Germline loops: CDR1 LNHNV, CDR2 YYDKDF (reference sequence). This CDR3 is built from 15 residues. The V end lost 0 bases, the J end lost 7 bases, and 13 bases lay between the germline ends. The CDR3 DNA is TGTGCCACCAGCAGAGACCCAGAGAGGCGTAATGAGCAGTTCTTC. Its protein product is CATSRDPERRNEQFF.

J is TRBJ1-1 and V is TRBV7-8; D call uncertain. V lost 7 bases, J lost 1 base, and 10 bases lay in between. CDR3 length equals 13 residues. The germline gives CDR1 SGHVS, CDR2 FQNEAQ. CDR3 amino acids: CASKTNRNTEAFF. The CDR3 coding sequence is TGTGCCAGCAAGACCAACAGGAACACTGAAGCTTTCTTT.

CDR3 DNA: TGTGCCACCGGCGGAACCGGGACAGGGACCTACAATGAGCAGTTCTTC. Amino acids: CATGGTGTGTYNEQFF. The rearrangement joins TRBV24-1 to TRBJ2-1; 9 bases match TRBD1. Germline V gene lookup returns CDR1 KGHDR and CDR2 SFDVKD. The CDR3 length is 16 residues. Losses at the gene ends were 9 bases for V and 2 bases for J; bases not matched to a gene: 10.

This chain connects TRBV5-1 to TRBJ2-2; no definite D call. CDR3 size: 16 residues. V shed 1 base and J shed 0 bases, with 10 bases lying between them. The germline CDR1 and CDR2 sequences are SGHRS and YFSETQ. CDR3 amino acids: CASSLNAGPNTGELFF. CDR3 sequence (DNA): TGCGCCAGCAGCTTGAACGCAGGCCCGAACACCGGGGAGCTGTTTTTT.

The chain combines TRBV7-6 with TRBJ2-7, with 7 positions matching TRBD1. Trimming cost V 1 base and J 10 bases; bases outside gene matches: 10. CDR1 is SGHVS, CDR2 FNYEAQ, per germline. This CDR3 comprises 14 residues. The CDR3 DNA follows: TGTGCCAGCAGCTTAGGAGTAGGGACAGCCGTCCAGTACTTC. Residues: CASSLGVGTAVQYF.

Turning to this clone: Distinct nucleotide sequences in the sample also encode this CDR3. The chain couples TRBV4-3 to TRBJ2-7; a weak D match, TRBD2 (6 bases). Germline assignment: CDR1 LGHNA and CDR2 YSLEER. The CDR3 has 13 amino acids. V was trimmed by 3 bases and J by 4 bases, leaving 10 bases between them. CDR3 nucleotide sequence: TGCGCCAGCAGCCAGGCGACTAGTTACGAGCAGTACTTC. Residues: CASSQATSYEQYF.

This clone appeared a few times. The genes are TRBV19 and TRBJ2-6; 8 positions agree with TRBD1. Germline CDR1 reads LNHDA; CDR2 reads SQIVND (reference sequence). V was pared by 7 bases and J by 0 bases, with 5 bases of the junction left unmatched. The CDR3 loop spans 16 amino acids. The CDR3 sequence: CASTSGTGSGANVLTF. In DNA, the CDR3 is TGTGCCAGTACCTCCGGGACAGGCTCTGGGGCCAACGTCCTGACTTTC.

The V call is TRBV9, the J call TRBJ1-4, with TRBD1 as a possible D gene (6 bases). The CDR3 covers 14 residues. Germline lookup yields CDR1 SGDLS and CDR2 YYNGEE. Between the trimmed V and J ends, which lost 3 bases and 5 bases, there was a span of 11 bases. As DNA, the CDR3 is TGTGCCAGCAGCGCCAGGGGAGGGAATGAAAAACTGTTTTTT. Protein sequence: CASSARGGNEKLFF.

This chain joins TRBV19 and TRBJ2-1; D not resolved. V lost 6 bases and J 0 bases, leaving 9 bases between the germline ends. The germline CDR1 and CDR2 sequences are LNHDA and SQIVND (reference sequence). This CDR3 region has 14 residues. The DNA of the CDR3 is TGTGCCAGTAGGGTGTTTAGCTCCTACAATGAGCAGTTCTTC. Translating gives CASRVFSSYNEQFF.

The rearrangement joins TRBV18 to TRBJ2-5; 9 bases map to TRBD2. CDR3 size: 17 residues. V lost 3 bases to trimming and J lost 4 bases; unmatched junction nucleotides: 12. In germline, CDR1 is KGHSH, CDR2 LQKENI. The CDR3 loop is CASSPPPASGKRETQYF. CDR3 sequence (DNA): TGTGCCAGCTCACCCCCTCCGGCTAGCGGGAAGCGAGAGACCCAGTACTTC. Supplemented by reference TRBV18 and TRBJ2-5, the full variable domain reads NAGVMQNPRHLVRRRGQEARLRCSPMKGHSHVYWYRQLPEEGLKFMVYLQKENIIDESGMPKERFSAEFPKEGPSILRIQQVVRGDSAAYFCASSPPPASGKRETQYFGPGTRLLVL.

This rearrangement joins TRBV5-4 to TRBJ2-3; 8 bases are shared with TRBD1. V was clipped by 2 bases and J by 4 bases; unmatched bases: 9. The CDR3 sequence is 16 residues long. The germline gives CDR1 SGHNT, CDR2 YYREEE (reference sequence). This CDR3 reads CASSFLRQGASDTQYF. CDR3 in DNA: TGTGCCAGCAGCTTCCTTCGGCAGGGGGCATCAGATACGCAGTATTTT.

With respect to this clone: One junction end disagrees with the germline gene, perhaps due to a read error. V and J are TRBV5-4 and TRBJ1-3; D is ambiguous. This CDR3 is built from 14 residues. Germline loops: CDR1 SGHNT, CDR2 YYREEE (reference sequence). CDR3 nucleotides: TGTGCCAGCAGTTTGGGAGGGCTCGGAAACACCATATATTTT. Translating it yields CASSLGGLGNTIYF.

The chain has TRBV30 and TRBJ2-7; 7 bases are a match to TRBD1. The V gene end was trimmed by 8 bases and the J gene end by 3 bases; junction bases not matched to a gene: 10. This CDR3 comprises 13 residues. The V gene's germline CDR1 is GTSNPN and CDR2 SVGIG (reference sequence). The CDR3, as DNA: TGTGCCCAAGGCCGGGACAGCTACTACGAGCAGTACTTC. It encodes CAQGRDSYYEQYF.

CDR3 residues: CASSQPVAYEQYF. The CDR3 nucleotides are TGTGCCAGCAGCCAACCTGTCGCCTACGAGCAGTACTTC. This rearrangement joins TRBV4-2 to TRBJ2-7; D remains ambiguous. Trimming stripped 2 bases from V and 2 bases from J, with 7 bases between. The CDR3 is made up of 13 amino acids. The germline V gene encodes CDR1 LGHNA and CDR2 YNFKEQ.